These 2 T cell receptor beta chains were all obtained from the same sample, sequenced in a study of immune evolution from preneoplasia to lung adenocarcinoma. The protocol was immunoSEQ multiplex PCR, while the TCRdb copy is restricted to in-frame clones and leaves out a portion. The data hold just over 4,000 clones, with 86% observed a single time. Sequenced input: FFPE minimally invasive lung adenocarcinoma tissue. These receptors came from a person aged 65-85 years with lung adenocarcinoma.

The V gene is TRBV7-3, the J gene TRBJ2-1; D uncertain. Deletions cut 3 bases from V and 8 bases from J, with 8 bases between. The germline V gene has CDR1 SGHTA and CDR2 FQGTGA. The CDR3 length is 12 residues. The CDR3 region has the DNA TGTGCCAGCAGCTTCGGGTCCGATGAGCAGTTCTTC. Its translation is CASSFGSDEQFF. The variable domain in full, with the rest retrieved from reference TRBV7-3 and TRBJ2-1, is GAGVSQTPSNKVTEKGKYVELRCDPISGHTALYWYRQSLGQGPEFLIYFQGTGAADDSGLPNDRFFAVRPEGSVSTLKIQRTERGDSAVYLCASSFGSDEQFFGPGTRLTVL.

The genes are TRBV6-6 and TRBJ1-6; D not resolved. Germline lookup yields CDR1 MNHNY and CDR2 SVGAGI (reference sequence). The CDR3 consists of 12 residues. The V end lost 4 bases, the J end lost 7 bases, and 5 bases lay between the germline ends. CDR3 loop: CASSSPNSPLHF. CDR3 nucleotides: TGTGCCAGCAGTTCCCCCAATTCACCCCTCCACTTT.